The next 20 T cell receptor beta chains were all read from a single sample in a study of blood T cells in healthy people across ages. A J-beta primer mix and a sample-barcoded 5' primer were used in a second PCR of about 6 to 12 cycles. TCRdb re-analysed the 5' RACE reads in MiXCR, keeping a single row per CDR3 protein. Of 760,000 or so distinct CDR3 sequences listed, around a quarter are singletons. The data also belong to a second study, concerning T cells of mothers and their children.

The sequenced sample was blood. The receptors were sampled from a boy between 10 and 17 years old in good health.

The V call is TRBV7-9, the J call TRBJ2-5, with 13 positions matching TRBD2. Germline V gene lookup returns CDR1 SEHNR and CDR2 FQNEAQ (reference sequence). The CDR3 spans 18 residues. The ends lost 1 base at V and 4 bases at J; junction bases unmatched: 9. CDR3 DNA: TGTGCCAGCAGCTTAGGGGTGGTCAGACTAGCGGGAGGAGAGACCCAGTACTTC. Protein product: CASSLGVVRLAGGETQYF.

The chain couples TRBV7-2 to TRBJ2-1; weak D call: TRBD2 (6 bases). CDR1 and CDR2 (germline): SGHTA, FQGNSA. The CDR3 loop spans 15 amino acids. V lost 0 bases and J 4 bases, leaving 10 bases between the germline ends. The CDR3 sequence: CASSLARSGYNEQFF. CDR3 nucleotide sequence: TGTGCCAGCAGCTTAGCGCGTAGCGGTTACAATGAGCAGTTCTTC.

In this sample, this clonotype turned up a few times. The gene calls are TRBV29-1 and TRBJ2-5, with a possible D match to TRBD1 (6 bases). Per the germline V gene, CDR1 is SQVTM and CDR2 is ANQGSEA. CDR3 size: 14 residues. The V end lost 0 bases, the J end lost 1 base, and 9 bases lay between the germline ends. The CDR3 is CSVEDPDSQETQYF. As DNA, the CDR3 is TGCAGCGTTGAAGATCCGGACAGCCAAGAGACCCAGTACTTC.

The chain couples TRBV2 to TRBJ1-6, with 7 positions matching TRBD1. With 5 bases clipped from V and 0 bases from J, the junction kept 10 bases outside the gene matches. The germline V gene encodes CDR1 SNHLY and CDR2 FYNNEI. This CDR3 contains 18 residues. CDR3 DNA sequence: TGTGCCAGCAGTCCAAGGACAGGCGGGGCCTCCTATAATTCACCCCTCCACTTT. Protein sequence: CASSPRTGGASYNSPLHF.

The rearrangement uses TRBV6-5 and TRBJ1-5, with 10 positions matching TRBD1. The CDR3 runs 13 residues. The J segment lost 9 bases and the V segment lost 9 bases, leaving 8 bases of the junction unmatched. The V gene's germline CDR1 is MNHEY and CDR2 SVGAGI. The DNA for the CDR3 is TGTGCCAGGACAGGGGGCAAGTATCGGCCCCAGCATTTT. Encoded protein: CARTGGKYRPQHF.

This clonotype was seen more than once but under ten times. The V call is TRBV3-1, the J call TRBJ2-5; D uncertain. The J call may be faulty, since TRBJ2-1 better matches the DNA end. CDR1 and CDR2 (germline): LGHDT, YNNKEL (reference sequence). This CDR3 is 14 amino acids long. The CDR3 is CASSQDTLVNEQFF. For the CDR3, the DNA is TGTGCCAGCAGCCAAGATACACTTGTGAATGAGCAGTTCTTC.

This clonotype has a handful of counts. The chain couples TRBV7-9 to TRBJ2-7; D perhaps matches TRBD1 (6 bases). This CDR3 region has 16 residues. Trimming cost V 0 bases and J 1 base, with 13 bases left between them. CDR1 is SEHNR and CDR2 is FQNEAQ in the germline V gene (reference sequence). The CDR3 DNA reads TGTGCCAGCAGCTTAGCGCTAAGAGGACAGTCCTACGAGCAGTACTTC. Protein: CASSLALRGQSYEQYF.

In this sample, this clonotype turned up many times. The chain uses TRBV6-1 and TRBJ2-3; 8 bases fit TRBD1. The CDR3 is 15 residues long. Trimming cost V 10 bases and J 1 base; bases outside gene matches: 10. Germline CDR1 reads MNHNS; CDR2 reads SASEGT. Written as DNA, the CDR3 is TGTGCCACCCAGAATTACAGGGGGGGCACAGATACGCAGTATTTT. It specifies CATQNYRGGTDTQYF.

This clonotype was seen only a few times. The chain links TRBV11-2 to TRBJ2-5; a weak D match, TRBD2 (5 bases). Trimming left V 5 bases short and J 5 bases short, with 18 bases between. This CDR3 contains 15 residues. Germline CDR1 is SGHAT and CDR2 is FQNNGV. The CDR3 here is CASSPLTGSGETQYF. In DNA form, the CDR3 reads TGTGCCAGCAGCCCCTTGACGGGTTCGGGGGAGACCCAGTACTTC.

This clonotype occurred a few times. The chain recombines TRBV12-3 or TRBV12-4 with TRBJ2-1; possibly TRBD2 for D (6 bases). CDR3 size: 15 residues. V lost 4 bases and J lost 6, with 16 bases in between. The DNA of the CDR3 is TGTGCCAGCAGTTCGCAGGGAGGCCCCCCCAATGAGCAGTTCTTC. Translated: CASSSQGGPPNEQFF.

The V gene is TRBV21-1, the J gene TRBJ2-5; TRBD2 is the table's D call, not checked against the DNA. The J call may not be correct, given that the DNA end is closer to TRBJ2-7. TRBV21-1 is assigned pseudogene status. The CDR3 loop spans 15 amino acids. CDR3 coding DNA: TGTGCCAGCAGCAACGAGCGGGGGAGCTCCTACGAGCAGTACTTC. Encoded protein: CASSNERGSSYEQYF.

The V gene is TRBV7-9, the J gene TRBJ1-4; possibly TRBD1 for D (5 bases). Trimming took off 5 bases at V and 1 base at J, with 17 bases between the two ends. Looked up from germline, CDR1 is SEHNR and CDR2 is FQNEAQ (reference sequence). CDR3 length equals 17 residues. This CDR3 reads CASSISGSRETNEKLFF. CDR3 sequence (DNA): TGTGCCAGCAGCATCTCAGGGAGCAGAGAAACTAATGAAAAACTGTTTTTT. Full variable domain (remainder filled in from reference TRBV7-9 and TRBJ1-4): DTGVSQNPRHKITKRGQNVTFRCDPISEHNRLYWYRQTLGQGPEFLTYFQNEAQLEKSRLLSDRFSAERPKGSFSTLEIQRTEQGDSAMYLCASSISGSRETNEKLFFGSGTQLSVL.

Only a few counts were recorded for this clonotype. The V and J genes are TRBV15 and TRBJ1-1, with D possibly being TRBD1 (5 bases). Trimming took 6 bases from V and 8 from J, leaving 13 bases between them. The CDR3 contains 12 residues. CDR1 and CDR2 (germline): LNHNV, YYDKDF (reference sequence). The DNA for the CDR3 is TGTGCCACCAGGCAGCCCCCAGGGGAAGCTTTCTTT. Its protein is CATRQPPGEAFF.

The rearrangement links TRBV6-1 to TRBJ2-5; D is perhaps TRBD2 (7 bases). The J call may be wrong; the DNA end is better matched by TRBJ2-7. CDR1 and CDR2 (germline): MNHNS, SASEGT. The CDR3 totals 13 residues. CDR3 in amino acids: CASGRGESYEQYF. The CDR3 DNA reads TGTGCCAGCGGGAGGGGGGAAAGTTACGAGCAGTACTTC.

This chain links TRBV27 with TRBJ2-1; D gene uncertain. The CDR3 runs 13 residues. From germline, CDR1 is MNHEY and CDR2 SMNVEV (reference sequence). Between the trimmed V and J ends, which lost 0 bases and 10 bases, there was a span of 10 bases. CDR3 DNA sequence: TGTGCCAGCAGTTTATCGTCCCTCGGAGAGCAGTTCTTC. Protein sequence: CASSLSSLGEQFF.

In this sample, this clonotype turned up many times. The chain uses TRBV25-1 and TRBJ2-5; D is possibly TRBD1 or TRBD2 (5 bases each). The CDR3 has 13 amino acids. V was shortened by 6 bases and J by 0 bases, with 8 bases between the two germline ends. Per germline, CDR1 MGHDK and CDR2 SYGVNS. Written as DNA, the CDR3 is TGTGCCAGCAGCCGAGGGGACCAAGAGACCCAGTACTTC. Residues: CASSRGDQETQYF.

This clonotype has only a few counts. The chain links TRBV20-1 to TRBJ1-6; D gene unclear. The CDR3 runs 14 residues. In germline, CDR1 is DFQATT, CDR2 SNEGSKA (reference sequence). V was trimmed by 3 bases and J by 2 bases, leaving 8 bases between them. The CDR3 bases are TGCAGTGCTAGTGACTCGGCCTATAATTCACCCCTCCACTTT. It translates to CSASDSAYNSPLHF.

The chain uses TRBV20-1 and TRBJ2-3; tentatively, D is TRBD1 or TRBD2 (5 bases each). The CDR3 loop spans 15 amino acids. V was shortened by 3 bases and J by 2 bases, with 15 bases between the two germline ends. Germline V gene lookup returns CDR1 DFQATT and CDR2 SNEGSKA (reference sequence). The CDR3, as DNA: TGCAGTGCTAGCGTAAGTGGGGACCACACAGATACGCAGTATTTT. Translation: CSASVSGDHTDTQYF.

The CDR3 spells CASSDMGFLNEQFF. In nucleotides, the CDR3 is TGTGCCAGCAGTGATATGGGATTTCTCAATGAGCAGTTCTTC. V gene TRBV25-1 combines with J gene TRBJ2-5; D unresolved. The DNA end is a closer match to TRBJ2-1, so the J assignment may be wrong. The germline V gene has CDR1 MGHDK and CDR2 SYGVNS. This CDR3 spans 14 amino acids.

V is TRBV24-1 and J is TRBJ2-5; tentative D call: TRBD1 (5 bases). This CDR3 has 16 amino acids. The V end lost 5 bases, the J end lost 2 bases, and 17 bases lay between the germline ends. The germline V gene has CDR1 KGHDR and CDR2 SFDVKD. The CDR3 sequence: CATSGKDGQGQETQYF. DNA of the CDR3: TGTGCCACCAGTGGGAAGGACGGACAAGGGCAAGAGACCCAGTACTTC.